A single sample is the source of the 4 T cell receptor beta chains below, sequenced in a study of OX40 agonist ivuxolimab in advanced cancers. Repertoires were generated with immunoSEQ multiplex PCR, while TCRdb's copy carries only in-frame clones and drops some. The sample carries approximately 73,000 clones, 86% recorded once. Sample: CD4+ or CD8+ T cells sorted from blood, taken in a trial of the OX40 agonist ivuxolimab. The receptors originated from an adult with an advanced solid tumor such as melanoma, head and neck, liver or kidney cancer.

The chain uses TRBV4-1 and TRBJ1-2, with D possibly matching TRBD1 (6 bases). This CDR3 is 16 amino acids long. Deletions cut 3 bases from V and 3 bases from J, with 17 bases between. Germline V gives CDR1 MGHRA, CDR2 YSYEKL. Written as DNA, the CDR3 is TGCGCCAGCAGCCACTCCGGCGGGGGGCAGGACTATGGCTACACCTTC. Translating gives CASSHSGGGQDYGYTF.

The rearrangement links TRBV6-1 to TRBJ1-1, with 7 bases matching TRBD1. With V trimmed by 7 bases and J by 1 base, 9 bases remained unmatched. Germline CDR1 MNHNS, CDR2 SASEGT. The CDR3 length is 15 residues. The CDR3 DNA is TGTGCCAGCACGTTCGGGACAGTCGGGAACACTGAAGCTTTCTTT. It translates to CASTFGTVGNTEAFF.

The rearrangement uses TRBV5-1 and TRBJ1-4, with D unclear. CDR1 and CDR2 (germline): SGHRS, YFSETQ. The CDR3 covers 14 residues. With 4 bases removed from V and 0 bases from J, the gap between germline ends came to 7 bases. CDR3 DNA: TGCGCCAGCAGCACAGATGCAACTAATGAAAAACTGTTTTTT. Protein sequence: CASSTDATNEKLFF.

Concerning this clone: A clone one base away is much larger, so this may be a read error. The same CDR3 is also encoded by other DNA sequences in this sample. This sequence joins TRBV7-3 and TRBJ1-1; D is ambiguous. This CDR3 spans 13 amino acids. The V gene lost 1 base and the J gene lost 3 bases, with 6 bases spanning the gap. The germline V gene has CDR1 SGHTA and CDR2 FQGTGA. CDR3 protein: CASSLNRDTEAFF. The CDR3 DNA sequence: TGTGCCAGCAGCTTAAACCGGGACACTGAAGCTTTCTTT. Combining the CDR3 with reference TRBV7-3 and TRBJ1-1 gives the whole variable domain GAGVSQTPSNKVTEKGKYVELRCDPISGHTALYWYRQSLGQGPEFLIYFQGTGAADDSGLPNDRFFAVRPEGSVSTLKIQRTERGDSAVYLCASSLNRDTEAFFGQGTRLTVV.